These T cell receptor beta chains were read from a single sample in a study of cytomegalovirus exposure and HLA in healthy donors. Sequenced by immunoSEQ multiplex PCR; TCRdb stores in-frame clones only, minus some. The sample shows 200,000 to 250,000 clones, around nine tenths of them seen only once. Sequenced sample: PBMCs. Source of these receptors: a woman between 18 and 29 years old in good health and CMV-seronegative. Each CDR3 is given with its conserved first and last residue. A D gene is named only where the DNA matches it firmly. Clone sizes are given selectively: once, few, many, or a class where the clone is expanded.

length: 16; D: TRBD1; J: TRBJ2-2; size: NA; V: TRBV5-1; DNA: TGCGCCAGCAGCTTCTCCGGACAGGGGAACACCGGGGAGCTGTTTTTT; CDR3: CASSFSGQGNTGELFF
length: 13; D: TRBD1; J: TRBJ1-2; size: few; V: TRBV10-3; DNA: TGTGCCATCACTTGGGACAGGGTAGGAGGCTACACCTTC; CDR3: CAITWDRVGGYTF
length: 13; D: NA; J: TRBJ2-5; size: NA; V: TRBV7-2; DNA: TGTGCCAGCAGCTTCCCCCCTCAGGAGACCCAGTACTTC; CDR3: CASSFPPQETQYF
length: 17; D: TRBD2; J: TRBJ2-7; size: NA; V: TRBV10-3; DNA: TGTGCCATCAGTGAGCCCCTACATGGACTAGCGGTCTACGAGCAGTACTTC; CDR3: CAISEPLHGLAVYEQYF
length: 15; D: NA; J: TRBJ1-2; size: NA; V: TRBV27; DNA: TGTGCCAGCAGAGAAACAGGGAGAGGGTTTTATGGCTACACCTTC; CDR3: CASRETGRGFYGYTF
length: 15; D: TRBD2; J: TRBJ2-1; size: once; V: TRBV27; DNA: TGTGCCAGCAGTTTATCCGGGAGGGCCTTCGATGAGCAGTTCTTC; CDR3: CASSLSGRAFDEQFF
length: 14; D: TRBD1; J: TRBJ1-4; size: NA; V: TRBV5-6; DNA: TGTGCCAGCAGCCAACAGGGGACTAGTGAAAAACTGTTTTTT; CDR3: CASSQQGTSEKLFF
length: 15; D: NA; J: TRBJ1-6; size: once; V: TRBV2; DNA: TGTGCCAGCAGCAAATACGGGACACCTGATTCACCCCTCCACTTT; CDR3: CASSKYGTPDSPLHF
length: 13; D: NA; J: TRBJ2-5; size: NA; V: TRBV7-7; DNA: TGTGCCAGCAGCTTAGACAGGCAAGAGACCCAGTACTTC; CDR3: CASSLDRQETQYF
length: 14; D: NA; J: TRBJ1-5; size: NA; V: TRBV19; DNA: TGTGCCAGTAGTAACTTAAATAGCAATCAGCCCCAGCATTTT; CDR3: CASSNLNSNQPQHF
length: 15; D: TRBD1; J: TRBJ1-1; size: once; V: TRBV6-5; DNA: TGTGCCAGCAGTTTCACAGGGGTACGGAACACTGAAGCTTTCTTT; CDR3: CASSFTGVRNTEAFF
length: 16; D: NA; J: TRBJ1-6; size: NA; V: TRBV5-1; DNA: TGCGCCAGCAGCTTGCTTTCGAGCTCCTATAATTCACCCCTCCACTTT; CDR3: CASSLLSSSYNSPLHF
length: 13; D: NA; J: TRBJ1-5; size: NA; V: TRBV27; DNA: TGTGCCAGCAGTTTCATGGCAAATCAGCCCCAGCATTTT; CDR3: CASSFMANQPQHF
length: 13; D: NA; J: TRBJ2-7; size: NA; V: TRBV6-5; DNA: TGTGCCAGCAGAGAAACCTACAGGGACGAGCAGTACTTC; CDR3: CASRETYRDEQYF
length: 14; D: TRBD2; J: TRBJ2-7; size: NA; V: TRBV5-1; DNA: TGCGCCAGCAGCTTGAAGCGGGAGGGCTACGAGCAGTACTTC; CDR3: CASSLKREGYEQYF
length: 16; D: NA; J: TRBJ1-6; size: NA; V: TRBV27; DNA: TGTGCCAGCAGTTTATCATCGGGGGGATATAATTCACCCCTCCACTTT; CDR3: CASSLSSGGYNSPLHF
length: 15; D: TRBD2; J: TRBJ2-1; size: NA; V: TRBV4-1; DNA: TGCGCCAGCAGCCGACTAGCGGGAGCTCTCAATGAGCAGTTCTTC; CDR3: CASSRLAGALNEQFF
length: 15; D: TRBD2; J: TRBJ2-7; size: NA; V: TRBV30; DNA: TGTGCCTGGAGTGTACGACTAGCGGGAGTGGAAGAGCAGTACTTC; CDR3: CAWSVRLAGVEEQYF
length: 16; D: TRBD2; J: TRBJ2-7; size: NA; V: TRBV6-5; DNA: TGTGCCAGCAGTTACGGGCTAGCGGGGCCAACCTACGAGCAGTACTTC; CDR3: CASSYGLAGPTYEQYF
length: 15; D: NA; J: TRBJ1-1; size: NA; V: TRBV5-5; DNA: TGTGCCAGCAGCTTGGGGCCCCGACAAGACACTGAAGCTTTCTTT; CDR3: CASSLGPRQDTEAFF
length: 15; D: TRBD1; J: TRBJ2-3; size: NA; V: TRBV5-6; DNA: TGTGCCAGCAGCTTCCTATTCGGCGACAGGGCTACGCAGTATTTT; CDR3: CASSFLFGDRATQYF
length: 17; D: NA; J: TRBJ2-4; size: NA; V: TRBV5-1; DNA: TGCGCCAGCAGCTCGGACAAGGAGACCCTAGCCAAAAACATTCAGTACTTC; CDR3: CASSSDKETLAKNIQYF
length: 12; D: NA; J: TRBJ2-7; size: NA; V: TRBV29-1; DNA: TGCAGCGGCAGGGATTTCCCTCACGAGCAGTACTTC; CDR3: CSGRDFPHEQYF
length: 12; D: NA; J: TRBJ1-5; size: once; V: TRBV5-3; DNA: TGTGCCAGAAGCTTATTGCGTCAGCCCCAGCATTTT; CDR3: CARSLLRQPQHF
length: 16; D: NA; J: TRBJ2-2; size: NA; V: TRBV28; DNA: TGTGCCAGCAGTTTAGACATGCAACCGAACACCGGGGAGCTGTTTTTT; CDR3: CASSLDMQPNTGELFF
length: 15; D: NA; J: TRBJ1-6; size: once; V: TRBV28; DNA: TGTGCCAGCAAGAGTACAGACCTGGATAATTCACCCCTCCACTTT; CDR3: CASKSTDLDNSPLHF
length: 16; D: TRBD1; J: TRBJ1-5; size: NA; V: TRBV6-1; DNA: TGTGCCAGCAGTGAATTCGGGACAGGGAACAATCAGCCCCAGCATTTT; CDR3: CASSEFGTGNNQPQHF
length: 13; D: TRBD1; J: TRBJ2-4; size: NA; V: TRBV28; DNA: TGTGCCAGCAGTAAGGGGGCCGGAAACATTCAGTACTTC; CDR3: CASSKGAGNIQYF
length: 15; D: TRBD2; J: TRBJ2-7; size: NA; V: TRBV10-2; DNA: TGCGCCAGCAGTGAAGTAGCGGGAGTCGGGAGGGAGCAGTACTTC; CDR3: CASSEVAGVGREQYF
length: 15; D: NA; J: TRBJ2-1; size: NA; V: TRBV7-9; DNA: TGTGCCAGCAGCTTATTTGCGGACTCCTACAATGAGCAGTTCTTC; CDR3: CASSLFADSYNEQFF
length: 13; D: NA; J: TRBJ1-2; size: NA; V: TRBV5-4; DNA: TGTGCCAGCAGGACAGGTCGCAACTATGGCTACACCTTC; CDR3: CASRTGRNYGYTF
length: 12; D: NA; J: TRBJ2-4; size: NA; V: TRBV19; DNA: TGTGCCAGTACCACAGGAAGAGACATTCAGTACTTC; CDR3: CASTTGRDIQYF
length: 12; D: NA; J: TRBJ1-4; size: NA; V: TRBV5-1; DNA: TGCGCCAGCAGCCCCCGAGGTGAAAAACTGTTTTTT; CDR3: CASSPRGEKLFF
length: 16; D: NA; J: TRBJ2-2; size: NA; V: TRBV19; DNA: TGTGCCAGTAGTATGGGGAGTGGGAGAAGTACCGGGGAGCTGTTTTTT; CDR3: CASSMGSGRSTGELFF
length: 12; D: NA; J: TRBJ1-1; size: NA; V: TRBV27; DNA: TGTGCCAGTCGTACGTCCGGGGGAAAAGCTTTCTTT; CDR3: CASRTSGGKAFF
length: 13; D: NA; J: TRBJ2-2; size: once; V: TRBV30; DNA: TGTGCCTGGAGGGGGGCCCTTCACGGGGAGCTGTTTTTT; CDR3: CAWRGALHGELFF
length: 14; D: TRBD1; J: TRBJ1-1; size: NA; V: TRBV6-1; DNA: TGTGCCAGCAGTGGCCTGGGGGGACAGACTGAAGCTTTCTTT; CDR3: CASSGLGGQTEAFF
length: 12; D: TRBD1; J: TRBJ1-2; size: NA; V: TRBV30; DNA: TGTGCCTGCGACAGGGTTCGGGATGGCTACACCTTC; CDR3: CACDRVRDGYTF
length: 15; D: TRBD1; J: TRBJ2-1; size: NA; V: TRBV25-1; DNA: TGTGCCAGCAGACGGGGGCAGGGGGCCAGCAATGAGCAGTTCTTC; CDR3: CASRRGQGASNEQFF
length: 16; D: TRBD2; J: TRBJ2-1; size: NA; V: TRBV12-5; DNA: TGTGCTAGTGGTTTGGTACTAGCGGGAGTCTACAATGAGCAGTTCTTC; CDR3: CASGLVLAGVYNEQFF
length: 15; D: TRBD1; J: TRBJ2-5; size: once; V: TRBV9; DNA: TGTGCCAGCAGCGTAGAAGGACAGGGCGGGGAGACCCAGTACTTC; CDR3: CASSVEGQGGETQYF
length: 15; D: NA; J: TRBJ2-6; size: NA; V: TRBV5-1; DNA: TGCGCCAGCGGCACAGGGAACGCTGGGGCCAACGTCCTGACTTTC; CDR3: CASGTGNAGANVLTF
length: 11; D: NA; J: TRBJ2-5; size: NA; V: TRBV27; DNA: TGTGCCAGCAGCAGGGGAGAGACCCAGTACTTC; CDR3: CASSRGETQYF
length: 16; D: TRBD2; J: TRBJ2-7; size: NA; V: TRBV5-4; DNA: TGTGCCAGCAGCTTGGGACTAGCAGTGAGTACCTACGAGCAGTACTTC; CDR3: CASSLGLAVSTYEQYF
length: 13; D: NA; J: TRBJ1-2; size: NA; V: TRBV7-9; DNA: TGTGCCAGCAGCGCCGACAGTAACTATGGCTACACCTTC; CDR3: CASSADSNYGYTF
length: 15; D: TRBD1; J: TRBJ2-7; size: NA; V: TRBV2; DNA: TGTGCCAGCAGTGCAGACGGACAGGGTCCCTACGAGCAGTACTTC; CDR3: CASSADGQGPYEQYF
length: 15; D: NA; J: TRBJ1-1; size: NA; V: TRBV4-1; DNA: TGCGCCAGCAGCCAAGTTCCAGGCACCGGCACTGAAGCTTTCTTT; CDR3: CASSQVPGTGTEAFF
length: 15; D: TRBD1; J: TRBJ2-2; size: NA; V: TRBV11-1; DNA: TGTGCCAGCAGCTTGAGGACAGGACCCACCGGGGAGCTGTTTTTT; CDR3: CASSLRTGPTGELFF
length: 18; D: TRBD1; J: TRBJ1-2; size: NA; V: TRBV23-1; DNA: TGCGCCAGCAGTCAACGGACGACAGGGGGCGAAATAGTAGATGGCTACACCTTC; CDR3: CASSQRTTGGEIVDGYTF
length: 14; D: NA; J: TRBJ1-4; size: NA; V: TRBV2; DNA: TGTGCCAGCAGTGAAATTCAGGTAGATGAAAAACTGTTTTTT; CDR3: CASSEIQVDEKLFF
length: 13; D: TRBD1; J: TRBJ2-1; size: NA; V: TRBV18; DNA: TGTGCCAGCTCACCCGGACAGGGTAATGAGCAGTTCTTC; CDR3: CASSPGQGNEQFF
length: 14; D: NA; J: TRBJ2-2; size: once; V: TRBV5-1; DNA: TGCGCCACCCGACCGGGGACGAACACCGGGGAGCTGTTTTTT; CDR3: CATRPGTNTGELFF